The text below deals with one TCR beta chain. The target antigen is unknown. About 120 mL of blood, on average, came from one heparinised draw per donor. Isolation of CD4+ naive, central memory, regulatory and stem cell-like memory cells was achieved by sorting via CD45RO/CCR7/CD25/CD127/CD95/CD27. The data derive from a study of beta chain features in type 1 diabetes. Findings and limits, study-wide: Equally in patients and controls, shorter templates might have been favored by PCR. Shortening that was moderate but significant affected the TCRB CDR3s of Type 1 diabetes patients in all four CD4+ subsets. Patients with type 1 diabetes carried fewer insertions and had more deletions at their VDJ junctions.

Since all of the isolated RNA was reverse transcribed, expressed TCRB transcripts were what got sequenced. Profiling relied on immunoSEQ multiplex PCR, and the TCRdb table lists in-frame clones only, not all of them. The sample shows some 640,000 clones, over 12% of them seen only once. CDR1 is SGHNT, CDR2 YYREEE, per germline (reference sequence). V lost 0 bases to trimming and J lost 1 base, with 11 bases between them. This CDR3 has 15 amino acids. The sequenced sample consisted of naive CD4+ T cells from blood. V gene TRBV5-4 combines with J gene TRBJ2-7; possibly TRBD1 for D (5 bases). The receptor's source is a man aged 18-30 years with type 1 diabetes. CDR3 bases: TGTGCCAGCAGCTTGGGTCAGGGATATTCCTACGAGCAGTACTTC. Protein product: CASSLGQGYSYEQYF.